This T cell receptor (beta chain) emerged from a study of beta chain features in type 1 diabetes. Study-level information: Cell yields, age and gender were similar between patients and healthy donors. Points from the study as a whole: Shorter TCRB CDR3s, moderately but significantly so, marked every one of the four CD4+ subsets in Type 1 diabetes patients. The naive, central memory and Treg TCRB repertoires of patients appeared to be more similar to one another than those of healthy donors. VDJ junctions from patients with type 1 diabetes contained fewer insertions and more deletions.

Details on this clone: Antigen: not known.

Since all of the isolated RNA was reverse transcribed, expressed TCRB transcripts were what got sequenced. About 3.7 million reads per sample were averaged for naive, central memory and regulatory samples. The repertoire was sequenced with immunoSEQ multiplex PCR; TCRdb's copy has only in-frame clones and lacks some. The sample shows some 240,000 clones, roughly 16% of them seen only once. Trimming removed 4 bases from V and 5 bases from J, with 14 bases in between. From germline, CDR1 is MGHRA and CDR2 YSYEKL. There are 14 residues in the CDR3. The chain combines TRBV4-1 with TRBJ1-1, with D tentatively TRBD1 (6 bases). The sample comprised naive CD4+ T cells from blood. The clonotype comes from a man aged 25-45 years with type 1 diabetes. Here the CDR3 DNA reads TGCGCCAGCAGCCTAGCATCAGGGGAAACTGAAGCTTTCTTT. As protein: CASSLASGETEAFF.